The clone carrying this T cell receptor beta chain was seen a handful of times. TCRdb re-derived calls from the 5' RACE reads in MiXCR, one entry per CDR3 protein. The sample yields about 64,000 distinct CDR3 sequences, 20% to 25% seen once. Germline assignment: CDR1 SGHTA and CDR2 FQGNSA. With 5 bases clipped from V and 5 bases from J, the junction kept 12 bases outside the gene matches. The CDR3 sequence is 16 residues long. The sequenced sample consisted of memory CD4+ T cells sorted from a lymph node. Subset of the sample: memory CD4+ T cells, CD4+CD45RO+CD25-. The TCR originated in a female donor with breast cancer. The rearrangement links TRBV7-2 to TRBJ2-5; 9 positions agree with TRBD2. Here the CDR3 reads CASSRDISGSWETQYF. The CDR3 nucleotides are TGTGCCAGCAGCCGTGATATTAGCGGGAGCTGGGAGACCCAGTACTTC.